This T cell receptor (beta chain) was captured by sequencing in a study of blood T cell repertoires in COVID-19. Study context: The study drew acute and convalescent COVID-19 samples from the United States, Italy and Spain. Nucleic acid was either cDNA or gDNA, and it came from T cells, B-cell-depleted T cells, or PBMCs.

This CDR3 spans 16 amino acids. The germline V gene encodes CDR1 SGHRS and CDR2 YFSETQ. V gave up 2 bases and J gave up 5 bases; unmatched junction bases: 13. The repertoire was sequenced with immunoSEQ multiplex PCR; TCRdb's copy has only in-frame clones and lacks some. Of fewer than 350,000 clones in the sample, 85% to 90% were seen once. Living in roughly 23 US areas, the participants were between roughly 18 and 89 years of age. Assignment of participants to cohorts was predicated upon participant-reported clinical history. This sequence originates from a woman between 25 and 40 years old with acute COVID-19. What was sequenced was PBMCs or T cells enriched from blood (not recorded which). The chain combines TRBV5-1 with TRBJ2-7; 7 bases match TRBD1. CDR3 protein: CASSFLPGQFVNEQYF. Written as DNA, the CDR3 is TGCGCCAGCAGCTTTCTCCCGGGACAGTTCGTTAACGAGCAGTACTTC.